One T cell receptor (beta chain) is described in this entry. Its matching antigen is unknown. MiXCR, run by TCRdb on the reads, gives a single entry per CDR3 protein. The sample contains about 440,000 distinct CDR3 sequences, 30% to 40% of which appear only once. These data originate in a study of T cell repertoires in cytomegalovirus infection. Overall study findings and caveats: Ex vivo responses were dominated by HLA-C-restricted CMV-specific TCR beta clonotypes.

Trimming removed 4 bases from V and 5 bases from J; junction bases left unmatched: 8. The length of the CDR3 is 15 residues. Per germline, CDR1 SGHRS and CDR2 YFSETQ. The chain has TRBV5-1 and TRBJ2-1; TRBD1 matches 8 bases. The TCR sequence derives from a human donor in good health (CMV status not recorded). Some clones in this sample may be carry-over from other donors' samples. The sample comprised PBMCs. The CDR3 DNA reads TGCGCCAGCAGCCCAGATGGACAGGGAAACAATGAGCAGTTCTTC. This codes for CASSPDGQGNNEQFF.